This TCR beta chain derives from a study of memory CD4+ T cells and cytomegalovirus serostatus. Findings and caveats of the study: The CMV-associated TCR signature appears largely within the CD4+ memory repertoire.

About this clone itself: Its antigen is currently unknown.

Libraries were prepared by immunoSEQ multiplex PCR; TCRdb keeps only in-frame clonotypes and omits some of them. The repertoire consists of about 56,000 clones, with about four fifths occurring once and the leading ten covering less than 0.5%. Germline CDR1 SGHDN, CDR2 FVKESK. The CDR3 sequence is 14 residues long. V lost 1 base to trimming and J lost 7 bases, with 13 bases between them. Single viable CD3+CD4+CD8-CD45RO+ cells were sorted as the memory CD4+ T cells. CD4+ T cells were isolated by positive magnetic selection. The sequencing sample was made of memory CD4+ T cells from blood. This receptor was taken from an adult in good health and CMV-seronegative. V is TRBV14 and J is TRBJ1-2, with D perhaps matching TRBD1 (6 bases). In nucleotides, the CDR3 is TGTGCCAGCAGCCAAGTGCAGGGGTATACTGGCTACACCTTC. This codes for CASSQVQGYTGYTF.